The 12 T cell receptor beta chains reported below all come from one sample, sequenced in a study of regulatory T cells in long-lasting Graves disease. Through Arm-PCR of CDR3 regions and iRepertoire HTBI primers, TCR beta libraries were built. One entry per CDR3 protein, called by TCRdb with MiXCR from the multiplex PCR reads. The repertoire holds about 380,000 distinct CDR3 sequences, with around 15% as singletons. As to time point: newly diagnosed GD, antithyroid drugs for less than 3 months. PBMC-extracted RNA yielded the TCR library. The specimen comprised peripheral blood mononuclear cells (PBMCs), sampled at new diagnosis, from a patient treated with antithyroid drugs. The source is a female donor with Graves disease.

This clonotype was counted only a few times. The CDR3 loop is CSVEQEGQNHEQYF. The DNA of the CDR3 is TGCAGCGTTGAACAGGAAGGACAGAACCACGAGCAGTACTTC. The genes are TRBV29-1 and TRBJ2-7, with D possibly being TRBD1 (6 bases). CDR1 SQVTM and CDR2 ANQGSEA come from the germline V gene. V was clipped by 2 bases and J by 5 bases, with 16 bases between them. This CDR3 has 14 residues.

A few counts support this clonotype. This sequence may be a read error, since a much larger clone differs from it by one base. J is TRBJ1-2 and V is TRBV27; the match to TRBD1 covers 7 bases. The CDR3 loop spans 18 amino acids. Germline CDR1 and CDR2: MNHEY and SMNVEV (reference sequence). The CDR3 reads CAGSPLGQGGLTNYGYTF. CDR3 nucleotide sequence: TGTGCCGGCAGCCCTCTGGGGCAGGGGGGATTAACTAACTATGGCTACACCTTC.

The chain has TRBV19 and TRBJ1-5, with D possibly matching TRBD1 (5 bases). Germline V gene sequence: CDR1 LNHDA, CDR2 SQIVND (reference sequence). The CDR3 runs 14 residues. The ends were cut back, 6 bases at V and 7 bases at J, with 16 bases in the middle. CDR3 sequence (DNA): TGTGCCAGTAGCGCCGGGGGATCGGGCCAGCCCCAGCATTTT. It translates to CASSAGGSGQPQHF. Based on the CDR3 plus reference TRBV19 and TRBJ1-5, the full variable domain is DGGITQSPKYLFRKEGQNVTLSCEQNLNHDAMYWYRQDPGQGLRLIYYSQIVNDFQKGDIAEGYSVSREKKESFPLTVTSAQKNPTAFYLCASSAGGSGQPQHFGDGTRLSIL.

Many counts were recorded for this clonotype. A read error may account for a junction end that differs from germline. The chain employs TRBV5-1 and TRBJ2-3, with D maybe TRBD1 (6 bases). CDR1 and CDR2 from the germline V gene are SGHRS and YFSETQ. This CDR3 contains 15 residues. The CDR3 bases are TGTGCCAGCAGCTGGGCCGGGACAAGCACAGATACGCAGTATTTT. It translates to CASSWAGTSTDTQYF.

This clonotype has only one observation. The chain links TRBV6-2 or TRBV6-3 to TRBJ1-2, with a possible D match to TRBD1 (5 bases). The CDR3 length is 14 residues. Looked up from germline, CDR1 is MNHEY and CDR2 is SVGEGT. Trimming removed 5 bases at V and 2 bases at J, with 12 bases between. The CDR3 sequence is CASSEFRGNYGYTF. CDR3 DNA: TGTGCCAGCAGTGAATTTAGGGGCAACTATGGCTACACCTTC.

The V call is TRBV14, the J call TRBJ2-7, with D maybe TRBD2 (5 bases). V was pared by 4 bases and J by 2 bases, with 15 bases between. The germline V gene has CDR1 SGHDN and CDR2 FVKESK. CDR3 length: 15 residues. The CDR3 bases are TGTGCCAGCAGCCGGAGGACTGGTGGCACCTACGAGCAGTACTTC. This codes for CASSRRTGGTYEQYF. Drawing the rest from reference TRBV14 and TRBJ2-7, the complete variable domain is EAGVTQFPSHSVIEKGQTVTLRCDPISGHDNLYWYRRVMGKEIKFLLHFVKESKQDESGMPNNRFLAERTGGTYSTLKVQPAELEDSGVYFCASSRRTGGTYEQYFGPGTRLTVT.

The chain links TRBV7-3 to TRBJ1-1; 7 nucleotides line up with TRBD1. This CDR3 spans 13 amino acids. Germline V CDR1 and CDR2: SGHTA, FQGTGA. Trimming took 5 bases from V and 5 from J; bases not matched to a gene: 5. The CDR3 region is CASSMTGRTEAFF. The DNA of the CDR3 is TGTGCCAGCAGCATGACAGGGCGTACTGAAGCTTTCTTT.

The chain recombines TRBV11-2 with TRBJ1-3; possible D gene TRBD1, 6 bases. Germline V gene data show CDR1 as SGHAT and CDR2 as FQNNGV. This CDR3 contains 16 residues. V lost 1 base and J 4 bases, leaving 14 bases between the germline ends. Written as DNA, the CDR3 is TGTGCCAGCAGCTTAGTCCCGGGGGCATTCGGAAACACCATATATTTT. Protein: CASSLVPGAFGNTIYF.

Many counts were recorded for this clonotype. The genes are TRBV18 and TRBJ2-5; D remains ambiguous. CDR3 length: 14 residues. Germline values: CDR1 KGHSH, CDR2 LQKENI. Trimming took off 2 bases at V and 5 bases at J, with 12 bases between the two ends. CDR3 DNA sequence: TGTGCCAGCTCACCATCTAGGGCTGTGGAGACCCAGTACTTC. It yields the protein CASSPSRAVETQYF.

The chain joins TRBV20-1 to TRBJ2-1; weak D call: TRBD1 (6 bases). The CDR3 covers 13 residues. The germline gives CDR1 DFQATT, CDR2 SNEGSKA (reference sequence). V lost 1 base, J lost 4 bases, and 8 bases lay in between. The CDR3 DNA sequence: TGCAGTGCTAGAGGACAGGTATACAATGAGCAGTTCTTC. Encoded protein: CSARGQVYNEQFF.

The sample holds many counts of this clonotype. The rearrangement joins TRBV5-1 to TRBJ1-5; TRBD1 might be the D (5 bases). V lost 1 base, J lost 0 bases, and 8 bases lay in between. The CDR3 runs 15 residues. Germline CDR1 reads SGHRS; CDR2 reads YFSETQ. The CDR3 loop is CASSLQGNSNQPQHF. CDR3 bases: TGCGCCAGCAGCTTGCAGGGTAATAGCAATCAGCCCCAGCATTTT.

This clonotype was found a few times. The chain carries TRBV9 and TRBJ1-1, with D maybe TRBD1 (6 bases). The V gene's germline CDR1 is SGDLS and CDR2 YYNGEE. The CDR3 loop spans 14 amino acids. The V end was cut by 0 bases, the J end by 4 bases, with 10 bases between. The CDR3 spells CASSVEGGGTEAFF. The CDR3 DNA follows: TGTGCCAGCAGCGTAGAAGGGGGGGGCACTGAAGCTTTCTTT.